Listed here is a single TCR beta chain. This clone appeared a single time. The antigen it recognizes is unknown. Base qualities are not provided; no much larger clone lies one nucleotide away. The library relied on the immunoSEQ multiplex PCR assay. The source is immuneACCESS, and TCRdb retained only in-frame sequences with V and J called. Part of the clones is not carried over; for the studies checked, unresolved V genes explain less than half of this, and the remainder is unexplained. This sample has approximately 30,000 clones in its table, and less than 90% of those were observed once. The ten largest make up around 8.3% of the sample. These data come from a study of T cell changes during pregnancy in multiple sclerosis (dated by TCRdb to the late 2010s). About the full investigation: The study looked at changes in the T cell repertoire across pregnancy in women with multiple sclerosis.

A distance of 17 bases separates the germline ends of V and J, which lose 5 bases and 7 bases respectively. Counted from cysteine to phenylalanine, this CDR3 has 15 amino acids. The kept DNA is CDR3 alone, 45 bases in frame from the first base. CDR1 is given as LNHDA and CDR2 as SQIVND, both from the germline V gene (reference sequence). The sequence joins TRBV19 to TRBJ1-4; the D gene is perhaps TRBD1, on 6 matching bases. The source of this sequence is a female donor with multiple sclerosis, enrolled in a pregnancy study. This specimen was CD8+ T cells from peripheral blood mononuclear cells, taken before pregnancy. The CDR3 sequence is CASSPDSSLGEKLFF. The sequence in DNA is TGTGCCAGTAGTCCGGACAGTTCCCTAGGTGAAAAACTGTTTTTT.